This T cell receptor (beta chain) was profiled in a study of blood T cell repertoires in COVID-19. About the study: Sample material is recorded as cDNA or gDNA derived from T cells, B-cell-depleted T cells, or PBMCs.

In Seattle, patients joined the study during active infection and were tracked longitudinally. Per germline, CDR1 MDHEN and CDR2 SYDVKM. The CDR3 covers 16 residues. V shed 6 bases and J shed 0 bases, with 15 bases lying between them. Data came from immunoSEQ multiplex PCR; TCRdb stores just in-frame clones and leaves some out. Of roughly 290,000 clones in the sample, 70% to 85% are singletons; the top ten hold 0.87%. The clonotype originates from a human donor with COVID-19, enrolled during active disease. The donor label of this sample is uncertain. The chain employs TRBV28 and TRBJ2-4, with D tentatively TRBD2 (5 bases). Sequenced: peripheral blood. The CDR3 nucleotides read TGTGCCAGCAGCCGAGACGACGGGATAGCCAAAAACATTCAGTACTTC. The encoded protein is CASSRDDGIAKNIQYF.